This T cell receptor beta chain was captured in a study of OX40 agonist ivuxolimab in advanced cancers. Across the study: Patients took ivuxolimab, an agonistic anti-OX40 (CD134) antibody. At doses from 0.01 to 10 mg/kg, patients were given intravenous ivuxolimab every 2 weeks. In three patients, partial responses were observed, one with hepatocellular carcinoma and two with cutaneous melanoma.

This CDR3 has 17 residues. V was clipped by 3 bases and J by 0 bases, with 17 bases between them. Germline CDR1 reads KGHSH; CDR2 reads LQKENI. Study-wide results and caveats: Normalized expansion of T-cell clones was also low for some nonresponders.

As concerns this clone: Its antigen remains unknown.

Data came from immunoSEQ multiplex PCR; TCRdb stores just in-frame clones and leaves some out. The data contain 40,000 to 60,000 clones, around 81% of them singletons. This sequence originates from an adult with an advanced solid tumor such as melanoma, head and neck, liver or kidney cancer. The V call is TRBV18, the J call TRBJ1-1; tentative D call: TRBD1 (5 bases). The sequenced sample was CD4+ or CD8+ T cells sorted from blood, obtained in a trial of the OX40 agonist ivuxolimab. The CDR3 DNA follows: TGTGCCAGCTCACCGCGTGTGATCGGGGGAATGAACACTGAAGCTTTCTTT. The encoded protein is CASSPRVIGGMNTEAFF.